This T cell receptor beta chain stems from a study of molecular identifiers for immune sequencing clone quantification. About the study: Replicate runs used RNA from about 19,000 or 110,000 naive CD8 cells, which was split five ways into aliquots, and four of those aliquots were then sequenced. Overall study results and limits: Spiked TCR RNA from one Jurkat cell reportedly showed up when mixed among approximately 990,000 naive cells.

This clonotype was counted at least ten times. Its antigen is still unknown. One entry per CDR3 protein results from TCRdb running MiXCR on the PCR reads. The profile shows over 300,000 distinct CDR3 sequences, roughly 24% of them singletons. CDR3 size: 13 residues. Germline V CDR1 and CDR2: MNHEY, SVGEGT. V was cut by 2 bases and J by 2 bases, with 7 bases left in between. Naive CD8 T cells, phenotype CD8+CD4-CCR7+CD45RA+, were sorted. The receptor comes from a human donor in good health. Some libraries in this study had Jurkat cell RNA spiked in. Sequencing was done on a sample of naive CD8+ T cells from blood, with Jurkat cell RNA spiked in. The subset denotes: FACS-sorted CD8+CD4-CCR7+CD45RA+ naive T cells. The chain recombines TRBV6-2 or TRBV6-3 with TRBJ2-7; D uncertain. For the CDR3, the DNA is TGTGCCAGCAGTTACGGTCCGGCCTACGAGCAGTACTTC. Amino acids: CASSYGPAYEQYF.